Listed below are T cell receptor beta chains from one sample, sequenced in a study of T cells in Graves' hyperthyroidism and ophthalmopathy. TCRdb passed the multiplex PCR reads through MiXCR, listing each CDR3 protein once. The sample consists of about 570,000 distinct CDR3 sequences, around 45% of them appearing once. The sample comprised peripheral blood or thyroid tissue (not recorded which). These receptors were obtained from an adult woman with Graves' disease, either hyperthyroidism or ophthalmopathy (not recorded which). Both conserved end residues are part of each CDR3. Fields, in order: V gene, CDR3 length, clone size, J gene, D gene, CDR3 protein, CDR3 DNA. The D gene is left open where the match is weak. Clone size appears in some rows only: once, few, many, or a class for an expanded clone.

v_gene: TRBV7-9
len: 13
abundance: many
j_gene: TRBJ1-3
d_gene: NA
CDR3aa: CASGGSGGNTIYF
CDR3nt: TGTGCCAGCGGAGGTTCGGGAGGAAACACCATATATTTT

v_gene: TRBV9
len: 15
abundance: NA
j_gene: TRBJ2-7
d_gene: TRBD1
CDR3aa: CASSVDWDSSYEQYF
CDR3nt: TGTGCCAGCAGCGTAGACTGGGACAGCTCCTACGAGCAGTACTTC

v_gene: TRBV2
len: 14
abundance: NA
j_gene: TRBJ1-2
d_gene: NA
CDR3aa: CASSPQTTHYGYTF
CDR3nt: TGTGCCAGCAGTCCGCAGACGACTCACTATGGCTACACCTTC

v_gene: TRBV6-1
len: 16
abundance: NA
j_gene: TRBJ2-2
d_gene: TRBD2
CDR3aa: CASSEATGGRSGELFF
CDR3nt: TGTGCCAGCAGTGAAGCTACGGGAGGGCGCTCCGGGGAGCTGTTTTTT

v_gene: TRBV10-3
len: 12
abundance: NA
j_gene: TRBJ2-2
d_gene: NA
CDR3aa: CAISESQGELFF
CDR3nt: TGTGCCATCAGTGAGTCCCAAGGGGAGCTGTTTTTT

v_gene: TRBV7-9
len: 16
abundance: NA
j_gene: TRBJ1-1
d_gene: NA
CDR3aa: CASSLVPLGRNTEAFF
CDR3nt: TGTGCCAGCAGCTTAGTACCCCTGGGCAGAAACACTGAAGCTTTCTTT

v_gene: TRBV29-1
len: 16
abundance: NA
j_gene: TRBJ2-7
d_gene: TRBD1
CDR3aa: CSVVSGTGGSSYEQYF
CDR3nt: TGCAGCGTTGTCTCTGGGACAGGGGGAAGCTCCTACGAGCAGTACTTC

v_gene: TRBV19
len: 15
abundance: NA
j_gene: TRBJ2-5
d_gene: NA
CDR3aa: CASSKYELGNQPQYF
CDR3nt: TGTGCCAGTAGTAAGTACGAACTTGGAAATCAGCCCCAGTACTTC

v_gene: TRBV7-6
len: 14
abundance: few
j_gene: TRBJ1-2
d_gene: NA
CDR3aa: CASSLAGGRIGYTF
CDR3nt: TGTGCCAGCAGCTTAGCCGGGGGGCGCATTGGCTACACCTTC

v_gene: TRBV15
len: 15
abundance: few
j_gene: TRBJ2-7
d_gene: NA
CDR3aa: CATSRAQDRPYEQYF
CDR3nt: TGTGCCACCAGCAGGGCACAGGACCGACCCTACGAGCAGTACTTC

v_gene: TRBV2
len: 15
abundance: NA
j_gene: TRBJ2-7
d_gene: TRBD2
CDR3aa: CASSPGLVDTGELYF
CDR3nt: TGTGCCAGCAGTCCAGGACTAGTGGATACCGGGGAGCTGTACTTC

v_gene: TRBV7-8
len: 14
abundance: NA
j_gene: TRBJ2-2
d_gene: NA
CDR3aa: CASRERGRTGELFF
CDR3nt: TGTGCCAGCAGAGAGAGGGGAAGGACCGGGGAGCTGTTTTTT

v_gene: TRBV6-5
len: 13
abundance: many
j_gene: TRBJ2-7
d_gene: NA
CDR3aa: CASSYSRQYEQYF
CDR3nt: TGTGCCAGCAGTTACTCGAGACAATACGAGCAGTACTTC

v_gene: TRBV10-3
len: 15
abundance: many
j_gene: TRBJ2-7
d_gene: NA
CDR3aa: CAISERGRADYEQYF
CDR3nt: TGTGCCATCAGTGAGCGAGGCAGGGCCGATTACGAGCAGTACTTC

v_gene: TRBV20-1
len: 14
abundance: NA
j_gene: TRBJ1-1
d_gene: NA
CDR3aa: CSARSSGGSSEAFF
CDR3nt: TGCAGTGCTAGATCCTCGGGGGGATCCAGTGAAGCTTTCTTT

v_gene: TRBV10-2
len: 13
abundance: NA
j_gene: TRBJ1-1
d_gene: TRBD1
CDR3aa: CASKRTGAAEAFF
CDR3nt: TGCGCCAGCAAGAGGACAGGGGCGGCTGAAGCTTTCTTT

v_gene: TRBV7-3
len: 15
abundance: NA
j_gene: TRBJ2-3
d_gene: TRBD2
CDR3aa: CASSLLAGGPDTQYF
CDR3nt: TGTGCCAGCAGCCTACTAGCGGGAGGGCCAGATACGCAGTATTTT

v_gene: TRBV7-9
len: 13
abundance: few
j_gene: TRBJ2-7
d_gene: NA
CDR3aa: CASSPDAAYEQYF
CDR3nt: TGTGCCAGCTCCCCCGACGCCGCCTACGAGCAGTACTTC

v_gene: TRBV12-3/TRBV12-4
len: 17
abundance: many
j_gene: TRBJ1-1
d_gene: NA
CDR3aa: CASSSTGLLRASVGAFF
CDR3nt: TGTGCCAGCAGTTCAACAGGGTTGCTTAGGGCGTCGGTCGGAGCTTTCTTT

v_gene: TRBV7-2
len: 12
abundance: NA
j_gene: TRBJ1-6
d_gene: NA
CDR3aa: CASSSGPTPLHF
CDR3nt: TGTGCCAGCAGCTCCGGACCCACACCCCTCCACTTT

v_gene: TRBV7-9
len: 18
abundance: NA
j_gene: TRBJ2-5
d_gene: TRBD2
CDR3aa: CASSQALAGVRLVETQYF
CDR3nt: TGCGCCAGCAGCCAAGCTCTAGCGGGAGTAAGACTCGTGGAGACCCAGTACTTC

v_gene: TRBV20-1
len: 14
abundance: NA
j_gene: TRBJ2-7
d_gene: TRBD2
CDR3aa: CSALTGTSSYEQYF
CDR3nt: TGCAGTGCCCTTACCGGGACTAGCTCCTACGAGCAGTACTTC

v_gene: TRBV7-2
len: 13
abundance: many
j_gene: TRBJ2-7
d_gene: NA
CDR3aa: CASSLGKTYEQYF
CDR3nt: TGTGCCAGCAGCTTAGGAAAAACCTACGAGCAGTACTTC

v_gene: TRBV5-4
len: 16
abundance: many
j_gene: TRBJ2-1
d_gene: TRBD1
CDR3aa: CASSFKRDRVTNEQFF
CDR3nt: TGTGCCAGCAGCTTTAAAAGGGACAGGGTAACAAATGAGCAGTTCTTC

v_gene: TRBV10-3
len: 16
abundance: NA
j_gene: TRBJ1-2
d_gene: TRBD1
CDR3aa: CAIRRFGTDNNYGYTF
CDR3nt: TGTGCCATCAGGAGGTTCGGGACAGACAATAACTATGGCTACACCTTC

v_gene: TRBV25-1
len: 17
abundance: NA
j_gene: TRBJ1-4
d_gene: NA
CDR3aa: CASRDSPTGATNEKLFF
CDR3nt: TGTGCCAGCAGAGATTCGCCTACAGGCGCAACTAATGAAAAACTGTTTTTT

v_gene: TRBV19
len: 16
abundance: many
j_gene: TRBJ2-2
d_gene: NA
CDR3aa: CASRARVAAYTGELFF
CDR3nt: TGTGCCAGTAGGGCAAGGGTAGCGGCGTACACCGGGGAGCTGTTTTTT

v_gene: TRBV7-9
len: 14
abundance: NA
j_gene: TRBJ1-1
d_gene: NA
CDR3aa: CASSLAGDVTEAFF
CDR3nt: TGTGCCAGCAGCTTAGCAGGGGATGTCACTGAAGCTTTCTTT

v_gene: TRBV7-9
len: 14
abundance: NA
j_gene: TRBJ1-1
d_gene: NA
CDR3aa: CASSLTGEDTEAFF
CDR3nt: TGTGCCAGCAGCTTGACTGGGGAGGACACTGAAGCTTTCTTT

v_gene: TRBV3-1
len: 15
abundance: NA
j_gene: TRBJ2-2
d_gene: TRBD2
CDR3aa: CASSLVAGSPGELFF
CDR3nt: TGTGCCAGCAGCCTAGTAGCGGGAAGCCCCGGGGAGCTGTTTTTT

v_gene: TRBV5-5
len: 15
abundance: many
j_gene: TRBJ2-2
d_gene: TRBD2
CDR3aa: CASSRGGLATGELFF
CDR3nt: TGTGCCAGCAGCCGGGGGGGCTTGGCCACCGGGGAGCTGTTTTTT

v_gene: TRBV5-1
len: 15
abundance: many
j_gene: TRBJ2-5
d_gene: NA
CDR3aa: CASSFRASTQETQYF
CDR3nt: TGCGCCAGCAGCTTCCGGGCTAGCACTCAAGAGACCCAGTACTTC

v_gene: TRBV15
len: 13
abundance: many
j_gene: TRBJ2-7
d_gene: NA
CDR3aa: CATSSIAAYEQYF
CDR3nt: TGTGCCACCAGCAGTATCGCGGCCTACGAGCAGTACTTC

v_gene: TRBV24-1
len: 15
abundance: NA
j_gene: TRBJ1-1
d_gene: NA
CDR3aa: CATSNGDRSSAEAFF
CDR3nt: TGTGCCACCAGTAACGGGGATCGTAGTTCGGCTGAAGCTTTCTTT

v_gene: TRBV12-3/TRBV12-4
len: 13
abundance: many
j_gene: TRBJ1-1
d_gene: TRBD1
CDR3aa: CASRAGTDYEAFF
CDR3nt: TGTGCCAGCAGGGCAGGGACAGATTATGAAGCTTTCTTT

v_gene: TRBV2
len: 16
abundance: NA
j_gene: TRBJ2-7
d_gene: NA
CDR3aa: CASSASSVSAVYEQYF
CDR3nt: TGTGCCAGCAGTGCCAGTAGCGTGTCAGCAGTATACGAGCAGTACTTC

v_gene: TRBV6-1
len: 11
abundance: NA
j_gene: TRBJ1-2
d_gene: NA
CDR3aa: CASRNGFGYTF
CDR3nt: TGTGCCAGCAGGAACGGGTTTGGCTACACCTTC

v_gene: TRBV7-9
len: 15
abundance: once
j_gene: TRBJ2-7
d_gene: TRBD2
CDR3aa: CASSQGGGGWPQQYF
CDR3nt: TGTGCCAGCAGCCAAGGTGGCGGGGGTTGGCCCCAGCAGTACTTC

v_gene: TRBV24-1
len: 15
abundance: NA
j_gene: TRBJ2-5
d_gene: TRBD1
CDR3aa: CATSDPRTGLETQYF
CDR3nt: TGTGCCACCAGTGACCCGAGGACAGGGTTGGAGACCCAGTACTTC

v_gene: TRBV7-9
len: 14
abundance: NA
j_gene: TRBJ2-7
d_gene: NA
CDR3aa: CASSLGDIAYEQYF
CDR3nt: TGTGCCAGCAGCTTAGGAGACATAGCCTACGAGCAGTACTTC

v_gene: TRBV29-1
len: 13
abundance: NA
j_gene: TRBJ1-6
d_gene: NA
CDR3aa: CSAWEGGNSPLHF
CDR3nt: TGCAGCGCCTGGGAAGGGGGTAATTCACCCCTCCACTTT